Below, 2 T cell receptor beta chains from the same sample are listed, as sequenced in a study of shared clonotypes between healthy human individuals. TCRdb's copy holds only in-frame clones and misses some; the assay was immunoSEQ multiplex PCR. There are roughly 2 million clones in the sample; 90% to 97% occur only once, and roughly 0.13% lies in the top ten. The sequencing input was naive CD4+ T cells sorted from blood. Subset described: CD45RA+ positively selected. The receptors were sampled from a man younger than 35 in good health.

The CDR3 DNA is TGTGCCAGCAGCTTAGGGGGACTGACGGGACCGCGTTCATTCGATGAGCAGTTCTTC. Translating gives CASSLGGLTGPRSFDEQFF. The J gene is TRBJ2-1, the V gene TRBV7-9; tentative D call: TRBD2 (6 bases). The CDR3 spans 19 residues. V dropped 1 base and J dropped 8 bases, with 27 bases sitting between them. Germline V gives CDR1 SEHNR, CDR2 FQNEAQ (reference sequence).

The V and J genes are TRBV10-3 and TRBJ1-3, with unresolved D. The CDR3 consists of 15 residues. Germline CDR1 reads ENHRY; CDR2 reads SYGVKD. The germline V and J ends were trimmed by 2 bases and 2 bases, with 10 bases remaining between them. As DNA, the CDR3 is TGTGCCATCAGTGAGGGGGTCGGCACTGGAAACACCATATATTTT. Encoded protein: CAISEGVGTGNTIYF.